The T cell receptor (beta chain) under discussion was sequenced for a study of blood T cell repertoires in COVID-19. J was trimmed by 3 bases and V by 0 bases; bases with no gene match: 10. This CDR3 is 17 amino acids long. Germline V gene lookup returns CDR1 KGHSH and CDR2 LQKENI. Sequenced by immunoSEQ multiplex PCR; TCRdb stores in-frame clones only, minus some. The data hold some 300,000 clones, with 88% observed a single time. Sequencing was carried out using peripheral blood. This TCR was recovered from a woman aged 25 to 39 who had recovered from COVID-19. V usage is TRBV18 and J usage is TRBJ2-5; 7 bases align to TRBD1. The DNA for the CDR3 is TGTGCCAGCTCACCACCCCGGGACAGCGGTTCTGAAGAGACCCAGTACTTC. Amino acids: CASSPPRDSGSEETQYF.